Here is one T cell receptor beta chain with its context. This clone has more than one count but fewer than ten. Which antigen it targets is not known. No base quality information exists; no much larger clone differs at one position. This sample stems from a study of chemoradiotherapy in HPV16-positive cancers (dated by TCRdb to between 2022 and 2023). Concerning the study at large: Candidate HPV-specific T-cell clones and common TCR motifs were defined by functional T-cell assays performed on cells from a couple of HPV16-positive patients. The study asked whether T-cell immunity to the HPV oncoproteins E6 and E7 changes during chemoradiotherapy and whether this immunity affects survival. The candidate HPV-specific TCRs and motifs were then tracked in TCR repertoires from roughly 86 patients with HPV-related cancers.

V loses 0 bases at its end and J loses 4 bases; junction bases beyond the gene matches: 2. The germline V gene sets CDR1 to SGHRS and CDR2 to YFSETQ. Reading from cysteine to phenylalanine, the CDR3 counts 16 amino acids. Solely the CDR3 DNA is kept, with 48 bases framed from the first base. The library came from the immunoSEQ multiplex PCR assay. As stored in TCRdb, this immuneACCESS dataset retains in-frame rearrangements with V and J assigned. A fraction of the clones does not appear; measured against another copy, unresolved V genes explain less than half of the discrepancy, and the remainder lacks a known reason. The sample table holds around 4,400 clones, of which roughly 88% were seen once. The ten largest clones represent about 4.5% of the sample. Because repertoires were sampled repeatedly during chemoradiotherapy, clonal expansion in the tumor microenvironment could be followed. What the work shows at the level of the full study, not this receptor alone: The functional definition of HPV-specific T cells was derived from only two HPV16-positive patients, and the survival association was reported for HPV16-positive patients. In HPV16-positive patients, expansion of HPV-responsive T cells during chemoradiotherapy was associated with improved recurrence-free survival. Expansion of candidate HPV-specific clones and E7-related TCR motifs was observed in the tumor microenvironment during treatment, whereas no such expansion was observed for non-HPV-specific T cells.

This sequence uses TRBV5-1 and TRBJ2-7, and TRBD2 aligns with 15 junction nucleotides. The sequenced sample was tumor tissue, obtained from a patient who underwent chemoradiotherapy. The sequence was obtained from a human donor with HPV-associated anogenital cancer. The CDR3 region: CASSLAGTSGGYEQYF. The bases are TGCGCCAGCAGCTTGGCGGGGACTAGCGGGGGGTACGAGCAGTACTTC.